What follows are 21 T cell receptor beta chains derived from one specimen sequenced in a study of beta chain features in type 1 diabetes. General study points: Shortening of TCRB CDR3s, moderate but significant, appeared in all four CD4+ subsets of Type 1 diabetes patients.

The whole isolated RNA underwent reverse transcription, so sequencing captured expressed TCRB transcripts. Sequencing used immunoSEQ multiplex PCR; TCRdb keeps in-frame clones, though not all of them. The sample holds roughly 400,000 clones; roughly 9.8% are singletons and the top ten take roughly 0.6%. These receptors have no identified antigens. The sequenced sample consisted of central memory CD4+ T cells from blood. These receptors were collected from a man aged 25 to 45 with type 1 diabetes.

Turning to this clone: This same CDR3 is encoded by further DNA sequences in the sample. V is TRBV7-8 and J is TRBJ1-5; no clear D. The germline V gene has CDR1 SGHVS and CDR2 FQNEAQ. This CDR3 has 15 amino acids. V lost 5 bases, J lost 2 bases, and 13 bases lay in between. Here the CDR3 DNA reads TGTGCCAGCAGCCGAGGAAGGGTCGGCAATCAGCCCCAGCATTTT. It is translated as CASSRGRVGNQPQHF.

The chain uses TRBV27 and TRBJ2-2; 8 nucleotides match TRBD1. The V gene's germline CDR1 is MNHEY and CDR2 SMNVEV (reference sequence). Germline trimming cut 6 bases from V and 8 bases from J; bases unmatched to any gene: 8. The CDR3 runs 14 residues. CDR3 amino acids: CASRSDRGKGELFF. DNA for the CDR3: TGTGCCAGCAGAAGTGACAGGGGTAAGGGGGAGCTGTTTTTT.

This clone has a handful of counts. The chain links TRBV11-1 to TRBJ2-3; D possibly uses TRBD1 or TRBD2 (7 bases each). This CDR3 contains 16 residues. From germline, CDR1 is SGHAT and CDR2 FQDESV (reference sequence). V lost 5 bases and J 4 bases, leaving 19 bases between the germline ends. The CDR3 region has the DNA TGTGCCAGCAGCGGGGGGGACAGATCCTCAGCAGATACGCAGTATTTT. This codes for CASSGGDRSSADTQYF.

In DNA, the CDR3 is TGCAGCGGTCTCGCGGGGGGGGCGAAGAACTACGAGCAGTACTTC. It yields the protein CSGLAGGAKNYEQYF. The chain couples TRBV29-1 to TRBJ2-7, with 9 positions matching TRBD2. The trim removed 7 bases at V and 3 bases at J, leaving 13 bases unmatched. This CDR3 is built from 15 residues. CDR1 is SQVTM, CDR2 ANQGSEA, per germline.

This clone was counted between two and nine times. This sequence joins TRBV19 and TRBJ2-1; 14 positions agree with TRBD2. The CDR3 totals 16 residues. Trimming cost V 5 bases and J 12 bases; bases outside gene matches: 12. Looked up from germline, CDR1 is LNHDA and CDR2 is SQIVND (reference sequence). DNA of the CDR3: TGTGCCAGTAGTCCTCATAGAGGGACTAGCGGGGGAGCGCAGTTCTTC. Residues: CASSPHRGTSGGAQFF.

This clone turned up a few times. This chain connects TRBV28 to TRBJ1-5; TRBD1 might be the D (6 bases). Deletions cut 8 bases from V and 1 base from J, with 15 bases between. Germline assignment: CDR1 MDHEN and CDR2 SYDVKM. The CDR3 runs to 15 residues. The CDR3 DNA is TGTGCCAGCCCCCCCGCGGGGGCAAGCAATCAGCCCCAGCATTTT. Translation: CASPPAGASNQPQHF.

The rearrangement uses TRBV5-1 and TRBJ2-5; D possibly corresponds to TRBD2 (5 bases). The J call may be mistaken, given a closer DNA end match to TRBJ2-7. From germline, CDR1 is SGHRS and CDR2 YFSETQ. There are 14 residues in the CDR3. The CDR3 loop is CASSLVGGDYEQYF. The CDR3 nucleotides read TGCGCCAGCAGCTTGGTAGGAGGTGACTACGAGCAGTACTTC.

The chain uses TRBV6-1 and TRBJ1-1; 8 nucleotides align to TRBD1. The ends lost 5 bases at V and 2 bases at J; junction bases unmatched: 4. The CDR3 has 14 residues. Germline assignment: CDR1 MNHNS and CDR2 SASEGT. The chain's CDR3 is CASSSQGVNTEAFF. The CDR3 DNA is TGTGCCAGCAGTTCACAGGGGGTAAACACTGAAGCTTTCTTT.

The CDR3 sequence is CASSLAYGTGAYNEQFF. The DNA of the CDR3 is TGTGCCAGCAGCTTAGCCTACGGGACAGGGGCCTACAATGAGCAGTTCTTC. The chain uses TRBV7-9 and TRBJ2-1; 10 positions match TRBD1. Germline V gene lookup returns CDR1 SEHNR and CDR2 FQNEAQ (reference sequence). CDR3 length: 17 residues. V lost 0 bases, J lost 2 bases, and 4 bases stayed unmatched. The full variable domain, in which reference TRBV7-9 and TRBJ2-1 provide the parts outside the CDR3, is DTGVSQNPRHKITKRGQNVTFRCDPISEHNRLYWYRQTLGQGPEFLTYFQNEAQLEKSRLLSDRFSAERPKGSFSTLEIQRTEQGDSAMYLCASSLAYGTGAYNEQFFGPGTRLTVL.

The chain joins TRBV2 to TRBJ2-5, with D possibly matching TRBD2 (5 bases). From germline, CDR1 is SNHLY and CDR2 FYNNEI. The V and J ends lost 7 bases and 5 bases respectively, with 11 bases between them. The CDR3 consists of 12 residues. The CDR3 loop is CASTRGSETQYF. DNA for the CDR3: TGTGCCAGCACCCGAGGGTCTGAGACCCAGTACTTC.

The chain carries TRBV5-6 and TRBJ1-5; TRBD1 is a possible D gene (5 bases). This CDR3 has 12 residues. Germline CDR1 is SGHDT and CDR2 is YYEEEE. V dropped 2 bases and J dropped 13 bases, with 13 bases sitting between them. The CDR3 reads CASSFSRGVQHF. The CDR3 nucleotides read TGTGCCAGCAGCTTTAGCCGGGGGGTTCAGCATTTT.

This chain joins TRBV7-2 and TRBJ2-5; TRBD2 might be the D (5 bases). Trimming pared 5 bases from V and 3 bases from J, leaving 16 bases between. This CDR3 spans 15 amino acids. Per the germline V gene, CDR1 is SGHTA and CDR2 is FQGNSA. In DNA form, the CDR3 reads TGTGCCAGCAGCCTGGGTGGGAGCGCCAAAGAGACCCAGTACTTC. It specifies CASSLGGSAKETQYF.

Only a few counts were recorded for this clone. The genes are TRBV5-1 and TRBJ1-1; perhaps TRBD1 as D (5 bases). The V end was cut by 6 bases, the J end by 2 bases, with 14 bases between. Germline-derived CDR1 and CDR2 are SGHRS and YFSETQ. This CDR3 contains 14 residues. CDR3 amino acids: CASTISDSNTEAFF. DNA for the CDR3: TGCGCCAGCACCATTTCAGACAGCAACACTGAAGCTTTCTTT.

The genes are TRBV7-2 and TRBJ1-3; D remains ambiguous. V lost 1 base to trimming and J lost 1 base, with 8 bases between them. Germline CDR1 SGHTA, CDR2 FQGNSA. The CDR3 length is 15 residues. CDR3 DNA: TGTGCCAGCAGCTTAGTAGCAATTTCTGGAAACACCATATATTTT. Its translation: CASSLVAISGNTIYF.

This rearrangement joins TRBV29-1 to TRBJ2-2, with unresolved D. Germline V CDR1 and CDR2: SQVTM, ANQGSEA. Trimming took 4 bases from V and 1 from J, leaving 10 bases between them. The CDR3 is 14 residues long. The DNA for the CDR3 is TGCAGCGTTGCATCCGTGAAGAACACCGGGGAGCTGTTTTTT. Protein sequence: CSVASVKNTGELFF.

This clone appeared a few times. The chain employs TRBV5-1 and TRBJ2-5, with TRBD1 matching 10 bases. Losses at the gene ends were 4 bases for V and 5 bases for J; bases not matched to a gene: 8. The CDR3 has 15 amino acids. Per germline, CDR1 SGHRS and CDR2 YFSETQ. In DNA, the CDR3 is TGCGCCAGCAGCACCGTGACAGGGGGCAGCGAGACCCAGTACTTC. It codes for CASSTVTGGSETQYF.

There are a few counts of this clone. This sequence is one base from a far larger clone and is likely a read error. At the DNA level, this CDR3 is encoded by other sequences in the same sample as well. This chain joins TRBV7-2 and TRBJ2-2; 7 bases fit TRBD2. The CDR3 is 16 amino acids. The ends lost 1 base at V and 1 base at J; junction bases unmatched: 3. Germline-derived CDR1 and CDR2 are SGHTA and FQGNSA. DNA for the CDR3: TGTGCCAGCAGCTTAGGGGGGGGTAGGAACACCGGGGAGCTGTTTTTT. The encoded protein is CASSLGGGRNTGELFF.

This clone was observed many times. This chain joins TRBV5-1 and TRBJ1-2; no definite D call. V lost 3 bases, J lost 2 bases, and 14 bases lay in between. Germline lookup yields CDR1 SGHRS and CDR2 YFSETQ. This CDR3 region has 15 residues. The CDR3 reads CASSSEAGTNYGYTF. The DNA for the CDR3 is TGCGCCAGCAGCTCGGAAGCCGGTACGAACTATGGCTACACCTTC. The full variable domain, in which reference TRBV5-1 and TRBJ1-2 provide the parts outside the CDR3, is KAGVTQTPRYLIKTRGQQVTLSCSPISGHRSVSWYQQTPGQGLQFLFEYFSETQRNKGNFPGRFSGRQFSNSRSEMNVSTLELGDSALYLCASSSEAGTNYGYTFGSGTRLTVV.

V and J are TRBV14 and TRBJ1-1; tentative D call: TRBD1 (5 bases). Germline-derived CDR1 and CDR2 are SGHDN and FVKESK. Deletions cut 4 bases from V and 4 bases from J, with 10 bases between. The CDR3 totals 13 residues. The CDR3, as DNA: TGTGCCAGCAGCCTTGCGAGGGGCACTGAAGCTTTCTTT. As protein: CASSLARGTEAFF.

By share, this clone counts as medium-sized. This rearrangement joins TRBV7-2 to TRBJ2-1; D uncertain. CDR1 SGHTA and CDR2 FQGNSA come from the germline V gene. The CDR3 extends over 12 amino acids. The germline V and J ends were trimmed by 3 bases and 9 bases, with 9 bases remaining between them. CDR3 loop: CASSLRRAEQFF. CDR3 nucleotide sequence: TGTGCCAGCAGCTTGAGACGGGCTGAGCAGTTCTTC.

The chain recombines TRBV15 with TRBJ1-3; TRBD1 is a possible D gene (5 bases). CDR1 is LNHNV and CDR2 is YYDKDF in the germline V gene (reference sequence). The CDR3 length is 15 residues. Trimming took 0 bases from V and 6 from J, leaving 12 bases between them. This chain's CDR3 is CATSREKGPENTIYF. In DNA form, the CDR3 reads TGTGCCACCAGCAGAGAGAAGGGGCCCGAAAACACCATATATTTT.